What follows are 21 T cell receptor beta chains derived from one specimen sequenced in a study of blood T cells in healthy people across ages. Primed by a sample-barcoded 5' primer and a J-beta primer mix, a second PCR proceeded for about 7 to 12 cycles. TCRdb used MiXCR to reprocess the 5' RACE reads, holding one entry per CDR3 protein. The sample holds hundreds of thousands of distinct CDR3 sequences, approximately 49% seen once. The sample consisted of blood. The receptors here all came from a woman in her sixties or seventies in good health.

V gene TRBV2 combines with J gene TRBJ2-4; D unresolved. V was clipped by 8 bases and J by 13 bases, with 15 bases between them. CDR1 and CDR2 from the germline V gene are SNHLY and FYNNEI. The CDR3 is 11 residues long. The CDR3 DNA sequence: TGTGCCAGCGCTGGGCACTTTGAGCAGTACTTC. Its translation is CASAGHFEQYF.

The chain couples TRBV5-5 to TRBJ2-7; 9 nucleotides agree with TRBD1. From germline, CDR1 is SGHKS and CDR2 YYEKEE (reference sequence). V lost 1 base to trimming and J lost 7 bases; unmatched junction nucleotides: 15. The CDR3 loop spans 17 amino acids. Here the CDR3 DNA reads TGTGCCAGCAGCTTGAACCCCGGGACAGGGAGGGCCTGGGAGCAGTACTTC. Amino acids: CASSLNPGTGRAWEQYF.

The chain uses TRBV5-4 and TRBJ1-2; D is uncertain. Trimming took 0 bases from V and 7 from J, leaving 10 bases between them. CDR1 is SGHNT, CDR2 YYREEE, per germline (reference sequence). This CDR3 has 13 residues. This CDR3 is CASSLDQQGGYTF. The CDR3 DNA is TGTGCCAGCAGCTTGGACCAACAAGGTGGCTACACCTTC. The complete variable domain, with remaining parts taken from reference TRBV5-4 and TRBJ1-2, reads ETGVTQSPTHLIKTRGQQVTLRCSSQSGHNTVSWYQQALGQGPQFIFQYYREEENGRGNFPPRFSGLQFPNYSSELNVNALELDDSALYLCASSLDQQGGYTFGSGTRLTVV.

The rearrangement joins TRBV20-1 to TRBJ1-5; 10 positions match TRBD1. Germline values: CDR1 DFQATT, CDR2 SNEGSKA (reference sequence). The CDR3 has 16 amino acids. V lost 6 bases, J lost 4 bases, and 12 bases stayed unmatched. The CDR3 sequence: CSASGTGDLRNQPQHF. CDR3 DNA: TGCAGTGCCTCCGGGACAGGGGATCTCAGGAATCAGCCCCAGCATTTT.

This clonotype was seen a few times. This chain joins TRBV7-2 and TRBJ2-1, with 10 positions matching TRBD2. Germline V gives CDR1 SGHTA, CDR2 FQGNSA. The CDR3 runs 16 residues. J lost 5 bases, V lost 5 bases, and 9 bases had no gene match. CDR3 protein: CASSRHGAGGDNEQFF. For the CDR3, the DNA is TGTGCCAGCAGCCGACATGGAGCGGGAGGGGACAATGAGCAGTTCTTC.

This clonotype was seen more than once but under ten times. The chain uses TRBV18 and TRBJ2-7; 7 positions match TRBD1. The CDR3 length is 14 residues. The trim removed 3 bases at V and 3 bases at J, leaving 5 bases unmatched. CDR1 KGHSH and CDR2 LQKENI come from the germline V gene. The CDR3 sequence: CASSPRDRVYEQYF. CDR3 coding DNA: TGTGCCAGCTCACCTAGAGACAGGGTCTACGAGCAGTACTTC. The whole variable domain, remainder taken from reference TRBV18 and TRBJ2-7, is NAGVMQNPRHLVRRRGQEARLRCSPMKGHSHVYWYRQLPEEGLKFMVYLQKENIIDESGMPKERFSAEFPKEGPSILRIQQVVRGDSAAYFCASSPRDRVYEQYFGPGTRLTVT.

The rearrangement uses TRBV12-3 or TRBV12-4 and TRBJ1-1, with D tentatively TRBD1 (6 bases). The V end was cut by 3 bases, the J end by 8 bases, with 10 bases between. This CDR3 is built from 12 residues. CDR3 coding DNA: TGTGCCAGCAGTTTCGGGACAATCGAAGCTTTCTTT. This sequence encodes CASSFGTIEAFF.

The chain has TRBV20-1 and TRBJ2-7, with D perhaps TRBD1 (5 bases). Looked up from germline, CDR1 is DFQATT and CDR2 is SNEGSKA (reference sequence). Trimming took off 2 bases at V and 5 bases at J, with 16 bases between the two ends. The CDR3 sequence is 14 residues long. This chain's CDR3 is CSARSQGGINEQYF. The CDR3 DNA reads TGCAGTGCTAGAAGCCAGGGTGGAATCAACGAGCAGTACTTC.

As regards this clonotype: The junction does not match germline at one end; this may be a read error. The chain has TRBV2 and TRBJ1-2; 8 bases agree with TRBD1. The length of the CDR3 is 15 residues. CDR1 SNHLY and CDR2 FYNNEI come from the germline V gene. The CDR3 region is CASSVTGESYYGHTF. The CDR3 nucleotides read TGTGCCAGCAGTGTGACAGGGGAGAGCTACTATGGCCACACCTTC.

The chain links TRBV6-5 to TRBJ2-5, with a weak D call TRBD1 (5 bases). The J call may be incorrect, as the DNA end agrees better with TRBJ2-7. The CDR3 has 14 amino acids. Per the germline V gene, CDR1 is MNHEY and CDR2 is SVGAGI. CDR3 sequence reads: CASSYQGSLDEQYF. CDR3 nucleotides: TGTGCCAGCAGTTACCAGGGTAGCCTCGACGAGCAGTACTTC.

There are a few counts of this clonotype. This chain joins TRBV15 and TRBJ2-3, with D unclear. Germline-derived CDR1 and CDR2 are LNHNV and YYDKDF (reference sequence). The CDR3 sequence is 15 residues long. V was cut by 1 base and J by 6 bases, with 14 bases left in between. Here the CDR3 reads CATSRGPTTRDTQYF. CDR3 DNA sequence: TGTGCCACCAGCAGAGGACCCACTACTCGGGATACGCAGTATTTT.

V usage is TRBV7-2 and J usage is TRBJ2-1; 11 bases agree with TRBD2. After removal of 3 bases from V and 6 bases from J, the junction contained 4 bases not matched to a gene. The CDR3 totals 15 residues. The germline V gene encodes CDR1 SGHTA and CDR2 FQGNSA. The CDR3: CASSLTSGNGNEQFF. The CDR3 DNA is TGTGCCAGCAGCTTGACTAGCGGGAACGGCAATGAGCAGTTCTTC.

About this clonotype itself: Mismatch with germline at one junction end may stem from a read error. The chain has TRBV11-2 and TRBJ2-1; 9 nucleotides align to TRBD2. This CDR3 is 14 amino acids long. CDR1 SGHAT and CDR2 FQNNGV come from the germline V gene. The CDR3 DNA reads TGTGCCATCAGCTTGACTAGCGGTTACAATGAGCAGTTCTTC. Translation gives CAISLTSGYNEQFF. Looking up the rest from reference TRBV11-2 and TRBJ2-1 gives the full variable domain: EAGVAQSPRYKIIEKRQSVAFWCNPISGHATLYWYQQILGQGPKLLIQFQNNGVVDDSQLPKDRFSAERLKGVDSTLKIQPAKLEDSAVYLCAISLTSGYNEQFFGPGTRLTVL.

The chain recombines TRBV10-3 with TRBJ1-2; no firm D call. The germline CDR1 and CDR2 sequences are ENHRY and SYGVKD. CDR3 size: 13 residues. Trimming pared 4 bases from V and 0 bases from J, leaving 6 bases between. CDR3 residues: CAISAQSNYGYTF. For the CDR3, the DNA is TGTGCCATCAGTGCACAGTCTAACTATGGCTACACCTTC.

CDR3 sequence: CASSSSGTGAYEQYF. The CDR3 DNA reads TGCGCCAGCAGCTCCTCCGGGACAGGGGCCTACGAGCAGTACTTC. The chain couples TRBV4-3 to TRBJ2-7; 10 bases map to TRBD1. Germline CDR1 is LGHNA and CDR2 is YSLEER. The junction had 6 bases not matched to a gene; V was cut back by 5 bases and J by 2 bases. This CDR3 comprises 15 residues.

As to this clonotype: This could be a read error, since a much larger clone is one nucleotide away. The V call is TRBV28, the J call TRBJ2-5; 7 nucleotides align to TRBD1. With the DNA end fitting TRBJ2-1 better, the J assignment may be wrong. The CDR3 runs to 13 residues. Per the germline V gene, CDR1 is MDHEN and CDR2 is SYDVKM. The chain's CDR3 is CASRTGLWETQFF. The CDR3 DNA reads TGTGCCAGCAGGACAGGGCTTTGGGAGACCCAGTTCTTC.

This chain's CDR3 is CASSQPTRRNEQFF. CDR3 sequence (DNA): TGCGCCAGCAGCCAACCAACTAGGCGCAATGAGCAGTTCTTC. The rearrangement uses TRBV4-3 and TRBJ2-1; TRBD2 might be the D (5 bases). The CDR3 sequence is 14 residues long. Germline CDR1 LGHNA, CDR2 YSLEER. V lost 2 bases and J lost 6, with 11 bases in between.

V gene TRBV15 combines with J gene TRBJ2-3; the D is unclear. The germline gives CDR1 LNHNV, CDR2 YYDKDF (reference sequence). The CDR3 is 12 residues long. V lost 5 bases, J lost 6 bases, and 9 bases lay in between. CDR3 sequence (DNA): TGTGCCACCAGCGGCCGAGCGGATACGCAGTATTTT. Residues: CATSGRADTQYF.

The chain's CDR3 is CASSLRQGRYF. DNA for the CDR3: TGTGCCAGCAGTCTTAGACAGGGTAGGTATTTT. This chain uses TRBV6-1 with TRBJ2-3, with 7 bases matching TRBD1. Germline values: CDR1 MNHNS, CDR2 SASEGT. Trimming took 5 bases from V and 14 from J; bases not matched to a gene: 7. This CDR3 has 11 residues.

The V gene is TRBV7-2, the J gene TRBJ2-5, with a tentative D call TRBD2 (7 bases). The J call could be wrong; TRBJ2-7 is a better fit for the DNA end. The germline CDR1 and CDR2 sequences are SGHTA and FQGNSA. This CDR3 is built from 14 residues. The CDR3 spells CASSKDGGRYEQYF. The CDR3 nucleotides read TGTGCCAGCAGCAAGGACGGGGGGCGGTACGAGCAGTACTTC.

This clonotype has only a few counts. The chain links TRBV20-1 to TRBJ2-1; D gene uncertain. CDR1 and CDR2 from the germline V gene are DFQATT and SNEGSKA (reference sequence). The CDR3 has 11 amino acids. Trimming shortened V by 5 bases and J by 8 bases, and 10 bases separated the two germline ends. CDR3 nucleotide sequence: TGCAGTGCTGGCCTCAAGGATGAGCAGTTCTTC. This gives the protein CSAGLKDEQFF.